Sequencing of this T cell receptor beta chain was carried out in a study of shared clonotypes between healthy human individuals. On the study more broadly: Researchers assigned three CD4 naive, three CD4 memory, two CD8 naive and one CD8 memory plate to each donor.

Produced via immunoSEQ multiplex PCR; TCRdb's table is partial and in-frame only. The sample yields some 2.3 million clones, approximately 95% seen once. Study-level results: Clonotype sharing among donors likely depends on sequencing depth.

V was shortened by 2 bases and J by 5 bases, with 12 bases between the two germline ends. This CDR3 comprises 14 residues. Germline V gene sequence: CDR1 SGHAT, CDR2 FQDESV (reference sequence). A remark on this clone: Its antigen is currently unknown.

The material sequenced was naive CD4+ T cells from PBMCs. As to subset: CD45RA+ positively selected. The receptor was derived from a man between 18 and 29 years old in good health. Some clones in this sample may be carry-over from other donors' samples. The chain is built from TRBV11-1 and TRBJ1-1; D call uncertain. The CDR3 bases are TGTGCCAGCAGCTTATTCGCCTGGGATACTGAAGCTTTCTTT. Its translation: CASSLFAWDTEAFF.